The 28 T cell receptor beta chains given below trace back to one sample, sequenced in a study of monozygotic twins with inflammatory bowel disease. Reprocessing the 5' RACE reads, TCRdb reports a single entry for every CDR3 protein and omits DNA. The sample features a few hundred thousand distinct CDR3 sequences, with 5.6% in its top ten. The sequenced sample was blood. The source is a human donor with ulcerative colitis or Crohn's disease, or a healthy co-twin of an affected twin (not recorded which).

The V call is TRBV20-1, the J call TRBJ1-1. CDR1 and CDR2 (germline): DFQATT, SNEGSKA (reference sequence). The length of the CDR3 is 13 residues. CDR3 in amino acids: CSAPPASGTEAFF.

The genes are TRBV4-2 and TRBJ2-7; with no DNA, the TCRdb D assignment of TRBD1 cannot be verified. Germline CDR1 is LGHNA and CDR2 is YNFKEQ. This CDR3 has 15 amino acids. CDR3 protein: CASSQDSGGLGEQYF.

The chain uses TRBV5-1 and TRBJ2-2; TCRdb selects TRBD2, and the lack of DNA leaves this call unchecked. The V gene's germline CDR1 is SGHRS and CDR2 YFSETQ. The CDR3 sequence is 13 residues long. CDR3 region: CASSIAGKEWLFF.

This chain uses TRBV6-5 with TRBJ2-5; TCRdb's D gene call, TRBD1, goes unchecked for lack of DNA. The CDR3 covers 13 residues. Germline assignment: CDR1 MNHEY and CDR2 SVGAGI. The CDR3 reads CASSSALGETQYF.

This sequence joins TRBV12-3 or TRBV12-4 and TRBJ2-5. The CDR3 is 13 amino acids. CDR3 region: CASSRPNQETQYF.

V is TRBV5-6 and J is TRBJ2-7; the D call from TCRdb, TRBD2, cannot be confirmed without DNA. The CDR3 is 16 amino acids. The germline gives CDR1 SGHDT, CDR2 YYEEEE. The CDR3 region is CASSKQPGLAGYEQYF.

V gene TRBV5-1 combines with J gene TRBJ2-3; TCRdb returns TRBD2, unconfirmable since there is no DNA. Per germline, CDR1 SGHRS and CDR2 YFSETQ. This CDR3 spans 15 amino acids. The CDR3 here is CASSWGGGTVDTQYF.

The chain couples TRBV20-1 to TRBJ2-7; there is no DNA to check the TCRdb D call of TRBD1. The germline V gene encodes CDR1 DFQATT and CDR2 SNEGSKA (reference sequence). The CDR3 extends over 14 amino acids. The CDR3 spells CSARWGQGWNEQYF.

V usage is TRBV7-9 and J usage is TRBJ2-1; TCRdb proposes TRBD1, but this gene call is untestable without DNA. Germline CDR1 SEHNR, CDR2 FQNEAQ (reference sequence). This CDR3 has 15 amino acids. The CDR3 loop reads CASSSRTGPNNEQFF.

The chain employs TRBV12-3 or TRBV12-4 and TRBJ2-1; TCRdb's D call, TRBD2, is unchecked because there is no DNA. The CDR3 is made up of 16 amino acids. The chain's CDR3 is CASSLDYPSSYNEQFF.

J is TRBJ2-5 and V is TRBV5-1. Germline V gene data show CDR1 as SGHRS and CDR2 as YFSETQ. The CDR3 extends over 13 amino acids. The CDR3 region is CASSFGVQETQYF.

V and J are TRBV11-2 and TRBJ2-5; without DNA, the TCRdb call of TRBD2 cannot be checked. Looked up from germline, CDR1 is SGHAT and CDR2 is FQNNGV. There are 14 residues in the CDR3. The CDR3 loop is CASISGLLGETQYF.

V gene TRBV6-1 combines with J gene TRBJ1-3; the TRBD1 assignment by TCRdb is unverifiable without DNA. The CDR3 extends over 15 amino acids. Germline V gene data show CDR1 as MNHNS and CDR2 as SASEGT. CDR3 sequence reads: CASRLSGHSGNTIYF.

The chain employs TRBV12-3 or TRBV12-4 and TRBJ2-1; the TCRdb call, TRBD1, lacks DNA for checking. This CDR3 is built from 16 residues. The CDR3 protein is CASINSGRGLMGEQFF.

The genes are TRBV6-2 or TRBV6-3 and TRBJ1-1; TCRdb returns TRBD1, unconfirmable since there is no DNA. CDR1 and CDR2 from the germline V gene are MNHEY and SVGEGT. The CDR3 has 13 amino acids. This CDR3 reads CASRTEANTEAFF.

This sequence joins TRBV28 and TRBJ2-7; TCRdb's D gene call, TRBD2, goes unchecked for lack of DNA. This CDR3 is 14 amino acids long. Germline-derived CDR1 and CDR2 are MDHEN and SYDVKM. The chain's CDR3 is CATFGLAGTYEQYF.

The V call is TRBV5-1, the J call TRBJ2-1; TCRdb selects TRBD1, and the lack of DNA leaves this call unchecked. CDR1 is SGHRS and CDR2 is YFSETQ in the germline V gene. The CDR3 is made up of 14 amino acids. The CDR3 reads CASSTGQPNNEQFF.

The V and J genes are TRBV28 and TRBJ1-2. CDR3 size: 13 residues. CDR1 MDHEN and CDR2 SYDVKM come from the germline V gene. CDR3 in amino acids: CASSFGRNYGYTF.

The CDR3 sequence is CAIGVRVGNTIYF. The rearrangement uses TRBV10-3 and TRBJ1-3. This CDR3 has 13 amino acids. CDR1 and CDR2 (germline): ENHRY, SYGVKD.

The chain links TRBV7-2 to TRBJ1-6. CDR3 length: 17 amino acids. The V gene's germline CDR1 is SGHTA and CDR2 FQGNSA. The CDR3 spells CASRQNQKSSYNSPLHF.

V usage is TRBV28 and J usage is TRBJ2-5; the D call from TCRdb, TRBD2, cannot be confirmed without DNA. CDR1 and CDR2 from the germline V gene are MDHEN and SYDVKM. The CDR3 has 13 amino acids. CDR3 sequence: CASSSAGVETQYF.

V and J are TRBV5-1 and TRBJ2-3; there is no DNA to check the TCRdb D call of TRBD2. The CDR3 loop spans 14 amino acids. Germline CDR1 is SGHRS and CDR2 is YFSETQ. This CDR3 is CAARASGGTDTQYF.

The chain recombines TRBV12-3 or TRBV12-4 with TRBJ2-5; TCRdb designates TRBD2, a call that cannot be tested without DNA. The CDR3 loop spans 15 amino acids. This CDR3 is CASKLAGVIGETQYF.

The CDR3 here is CASSQTGINYKQYF. The chain recombines TRBV11-2 with TRBJ2-7; as DNA is missing, the TRBD1 call by TCRdb cannot be tested. The V gene's germline CDR1 is SGHAT and CDR2 FQNNGV. CDR3 size: 14 residues.

The gene calls are TRBV27 and TRBJ2-5; TCRdb picks TRBD1, but there is no DNA to check that call. Germline assignment: CDR1 MNHEY and CDR2 SMNVEV (reference sequence). The CDR3 sequence is 15 residues long. The CDR3 loop reads CASSPTGLGGETQYF.

The rearrangement uses TRBV12-3 or TRBV12-4 and TRBJ1-5; as DNA is missing, the TRBD1 call by TCRdb cannot be tested. This CDR3 region has 16 residues. This chain's CDR3 is CASSPWTGLGNQPQHF.

The CDR3: CASSELSGSDNTEAFF. The chain is built from TRBV25-1 and TRBJ1-1. Germline lookup yields CDR1 MGHDK and CDR2 SYGVNS. CDR3 size: 16 residues.

This chain connects TRBV10-2 to TRBJ2-5; with no DNA, the TCRdb D assignment of TRBD1 cannot be verified. CDR1 and CDR2 from the germline V gene are WSHSY and SAAADI. The CDR3 totals 15 residues. CDR3 residues: CASRADPGGQETQYF.